The clone carrying this TCR beta chain came up a few times. The CDR3 consists of 15 residues. Germline V gene data show CDR1 as KGHDR and CDR2 as SFDVKD. V gave up 4 bases and J gave up 4 bases, with 12 bases separating them. This entry comes from a study of T-cell reconstitution after alpha-beta-depleted transplantation in children. Unique molecular identifiers were used to barcode this TCRbeta library. In TCRdb, the PCR reads were re-called with MiXCR into one record per CDR3 protein. Altogether almost 500,000 distinct CDR3 sequences are present, approximately 12% being singletons, with the ten largest covering about 6%.

The specimen was PBMCs from the stem cell graft donor, collected from the stem cell graft. This chain links TRBV24-1 with TRBJ2-2; D not certain. This receptor was identified in a human donor who donated a stem cell graft to a child with combined immunodeficiency. The CDR3 spells CATSDNRALTGELFF. In DNA form, the CDR3 reads TGTGCCACCAGTGACAATCGGGCCCTCACCGGGGAGCTGTTTTTT.